Below, one T cell receptor (beta chain) is given with its context. V was pared by 2 bases and J by 2 bases, with 3 bases of the junction left unmatched. CDR1 and CDR2 from the germline V gene are SGDLS and YYNGEE. This CDR3 has 15 residues. Study processing details: For nucleated cells, counts were estimated from reference gene primer amplification. TCRdb's table, derived via immunoSEQ multiplex PCR, lists solely in-frame clones and lacks some. V and J calls and clone size are given by that table; D and trimming were obtained from the DNA. The data show some 200,000 clones, about 80% seen once. The entry originates in a study of blood T cell repertoires in COVID-19. As for the study in general: The cDNA or gDNA used as material had been derived from T cells, B-cell-depleted T cells, or PBMCs.

Material: peripheral blood. The chain is built from TRBV9 and TRBJ2-3, with 9 bases lining up with TRBD2. The TCR was taken from a woman over 75 with COVID-19, enrolled during active disease. The CDR3 region is CASSVAGGITDTQYF. CDR3 in DNA: TGTGCCAGCAGCGTGGCGGGGGGGATCACAGATACGCAGTATTTT.